This T cell receptor beta chain was sequenced for a study of shared clonotypes between healthy human individuals. Overall study context: The donors, two women and a few men, were aged 18 to 49.

Deep-level running was used for the assay. Spread over ten immunoSEQ deep assay plates, unsorted PBMC DNA underwent sequencing. Authors' analysis steps: In the immunoSEQ data, sequences were junction-only and lacked quality scores, so filtering differed. The assay was immunoSEQ multiplex PCR, and TCRdb's table has in-frame clones only and misses some. D and trimming were read from the DNA, whereas the V and J calls and clone size are those reported in that table. The repertoire holds fewer than 550,000 clones, approximately 79% seen once, with approximately 13% in the top ten. The V and J ends lost 4 bases and 2 bases, in that order; junction bases with no gene match: 12. This CDR3 has 17 amino acids. From germline, CDR1 is MDHEN and CDR2 SYDVKM.

This clonotype originated in a woman aged 35 to 49 in good health. Some clones in this sample may be carry-over from other donors' samples. V usage is TRBV28 and J usage is TRBJ2-5; 8 nucleotides agree with TRBD1. Sequencing was performed on PBMCs. The CDR3 sequence is CASSSLSGTGLQETQYF. The CDR3 coding sequence is TGTGCCAGCAGTTCCCTTTCCGGGACAGGACTTCAAGAGACCCAGTACTTC.